This entry is about one T cell receptor beta chain. No antigen is known for it. These data belong to a study of T-cell memory formation after mild COVID-19. Points from the study as a whole: Pre-infection memory harbored some responding clones, suggesting cross-reactive memory joined.

The 5'RACE method, run with constant-segment primers, produced TCR alpha and TCR beta cDNA libraries (carrying sample barcodes and UMIs). MiXCR, run by TCRdb on the 5' RACE reads, gives a single entry per CDR3 protein. The sample gives about 610,000 distinct CDR3 sequences, around a sixth of which show up once; about 8.1% is in the top ten. This CDR3 has 12 residues. Trimming cost V 2 bases and J 11 bases, with 15 bases left between them. Germline loops: CDR1 GTSNPN, CDR2 SVGIG (reference sequence). The specimen sequenced was PBMCs or a T cell subset sorted from them (not recorded which). This TCR was recovered from an adult woman who had mild COVID-19 (a few samples of this study predate the infection). Cell type and time point are not known. V and J are TRBV30 and TRBJ2-5, with D perhaps TRBD1 (5 bases). The CDR3 DNA reads as TGTGCCTGGAGTCCCCCAGGGCCGGAGCAGTACTTC. This translates into CAWSPPGPEQYF. Full variable domain (outside the CDR3, taken from reference TRBV30 and TRBJ2-5): SQTIHQWPATLVQPVGSPLSLECTVEGTSNPNLYWYRQAAGRGLQLLFYSVGIGQISSEVPQNLSASRPQDRQFILSSKKLLLSDSGFYLCAWSPPGPEQYFGPGTRLLVL.